This is a list of T cell receptor beta chains from one sample in a study of blood T cell repertoires in COVID-19. Measured with immunoSEQ multiplex PCR; TCRdb has only the in-frame clones, and not every one. The data show around 280,000 clones, approximately 86% seen once. Sequenced material: peripheral blood. These receptor sequences come from a woman in her twenties or thirties who had recovered from COVID-19. CDR3s include the opening cysteine and the closing phenylalanine or tryptophan. The D gene is left open where the match is weak. Size values are once, few and many counts, or a class for expanded clones, and some rows have none.

>NA|NA|14|TRBJ1-3|TRBV7-2
TGTGCCAGCAGCTTGCAGGCCACTGGAAACACCATATATTTT
CASSLQATGNTIYF
>NA|TRBD1|15|TRBJ2-7|TRBV3-1/TRBV3-2
TGTGCCAGCAGCCACACCGGGACAGGGGTTCCCGAGCAGTACTTC
CASSHTGTGVPEQYF
>NA|NA|13|TRBJ1-1|TRBV30
TGTGCCTGGGGACGTCAGGGGAACACTGAAGCTTTCTTT
CAWGRQGNTEAFF
>once|NA|15|TRBJ1-4|TRBV5-4
TGTGCCAGCAGCTTGCGCGATACAGGAGGGGAAAAACTGTTTTTT
CASSLRDTGGEKLFF
>NA|TRBD2|14|TRBJ2-2|TRBV6-5
TGTGCCAGCAGACCCGGGGGGATTACCGGGGAGCTGTTTTTT
CASRPGGITGELFF
>NA|NA|14|TRBJ1-6|TRBV30
TGTGCCTGGAGTGAGGGGGGGCGTGGATCACCCCTCCACTTT
CAWSEGGRGSPLHF
>NA|NA|14|TRBJ2-7|TRBV7-7
TGTGCTAGCAGCCCCCAACGGTTCTCCTACGAGCAGTACTTC
CASSPQRFSYEQYF
>NA|NA|15|TRBJ1-3|TRBV28
TGTGCCAGCAGTCGCAGACAGCTCTCTGGAAACACCATATATTTT
CASSRRQLSGNTIYF
>NA|NA|15|TRBJ2-7|TRBV7-6
TGTGCCAGCAGCCGTGCGGATGGCGCCTCCTACGAGCAGTACTTC
CASSRADGASYEQYF
>once|TRBD2|14|TRBJ2-3|TRBV7-2
TGTGCCAGCAGCGGGACTAGCGGGAGGAATACGCAGTATTTT
CASSGTSGRNTQYF
>once|NA|15|TRBJ2-1|TRBV6-5
TGTGCCAGCAGTCCTCTAGCGTCCTCCTACAATGAGCAGTTCTTC
CASSPLASSYNEQFF
>NA|TRBD2|17|TRBJ2-3|TRBV3-1/TRBV3-2
TGTGCCAGCAGCCAAGTAAGGAAAGCGGGAACCACAGATACGCAGTATTTT
CASSQVRKAGTTDTQYF
>NA|TRBD2|17|TRBJ2-1|TRBV4-2
TGTGCCAGCAGCCCATCGGTTGCGGGGGGGGTATACAATGAGCAGTTCTTC
CASSPSVAGGVYNEQFF
>NA|NA|16|TRBJ1-2|TRBV10-2
TGCGCCAGCAGTGAGACACGGACACAGTCTAACTATGGCTACACCTTC
CASSETRTQSNYGYTF
>NA|NA|14|TRBJ1-1|TRBV27
TGTGCCAGCAGTAGTGAGACAGCAAAGGACGAAGCTTTCTTT
CASSSETAKDEAFF
>NA|NA|14|TRBJ1-2|TRBV19
TGTGCCAGTAGTCGGGGGGGCTCTATGGAAGGCTACACCTTC
CASSRGGSMEGYTF
>few|NA|14|TRBJ1-5|TRBV7-2
TGTGCCAGCAGCTCCACCGGCCAGAGGTCCCCCCAGCATTTT
CASSSTGQRSPQHF
>NA|NA|15|TRBJ1-1|TRBV5-4
TGTGCCAGCAGCTTAGAAGTAACAGCGGACACTGAAGCTTTCTTT
CASSLEVTADTEAFF
>once|TRBD1|13|TRBJ2-7|TRBV10-3
TGTGCCATCAAGCGGGACAGGGAATACGAGCAGTACTTC
CAIKRDREYEQYF
>NA|NA|15|TRBJ2-3|TRBV19
TGTGCCAGTAGTATTAAGCTCGGGGGCACAGATACGCAGTATTTT
CASSIKLGGTDTQYF
>NA|TRBD1|16|TRBJ2-2|TRBV4-1
TGCGCCAGCAGCCGTGGACAGGGGACGAACACCGGGGAGCTGTTTTTT
CASSRGQGTNTGELFF
>NA|TRBD2|15|TRBJ2-1|TRBV10-3
TGTGCCATCTCCGCGAGTAGCGGGGGGTGGATTGAGCAGTTCTTC
CAISASSGGWIEQFF
>NA|NA|16|TRBJ1-6|TRBV7-3
TGTGCCAGCAGCTTACTTCCCCAGGGGTTGAATTCACCCCTCCACTTT
CASSLLPQGLNSPLHF
>once|TRBD1|14|TRBJ1-1|TRBV7-9
TGTGCCAGCAGCTTAGTCCGGGACAGGGTGGCCGCTTTCTTT
CASSLVRDRVAAFF
>few|NA|15|TRBJ2-7|TRBV5-4
TGTGCCAGCAGCCGCGAGGCCCGAAACTCCTACGAGCAGTACTTC
CASSREARNSYEQYF
>few|TRBD1|14|TRBJ1-5|TRBV2
TGTGCCAGCAGACCAAACAGGGGATATCAGCCCCAGCATTTT
CASRPNRGYQPQHF
>NA|TRBD1|14|TRBJ2-5|TRBV7-8
TGTGCCAGCAGAACGACAGGGACGTCGGAGACCCAGTACTTC
CASRTTGTSETQYF
>NA|TRBD2|14|TRBJ2-5|TRBV7-8
TGTGCCAGCAGCTTAGGGACTAGCATGGAGACCCAGTACTTC
CASSLGTSMETQYF
>NA|NA|12|TRBJ2-1|TRBV16
TGTGCCAGCAGCCAATCGGTCGGTGAGCAGTTCTTC
CASSQSVGEQFF
>once|TRBD2|15|TRBJ2-5|TRBV6-5
TGTGCCAGCAGGTTGGGTAGCGGGGGGACGGAGACCCAGTACTTC
CASRLGSGGTETQYF
>NA|NA|11|TRBJ2-5|TRBV2
TGTGCCAGCAGTAGAGGTGGGACCCAGTACTTC
CASSRGGTQYF
>few|NA|14|TRBJ2-2|TRBV9
TGTGCCAGCAGCGTAGCCCCCGACACCGGGGAGCTGTTTTTT
CASSVAPDTGELFF
>NA|TRBD1|13|TRBJ1-4|TRBV6-5
TGTGCCAGCAGAGGACAGGGAGAGGAAAAACTGTTTTTT
CASRGQGEEKLFF
>NA|NA|13|TRBJ2-5|TRBV6-4
TGTGCCAGCAGTGACAATGGAGGAGTGACCCAGTACTTC
CASSDNGGVTQYF
>once|TRBD1|15|TRBJ2-5|TRBV10-3
TGTGCCATCAGTACTGACAGGGGCCTTGAAGAGACCCAGTACTTC
CAISTDRGLEETQYF
>NA|TRBD2|14|TRBJ2-7|TRBV27
TGTGCCAGCAGTGCTATAGCGGGGGCCTACGAGCAGTACTTC
CASSAIAGAYEQYF
>NA|TRBD2|16|TRBJ2-1|TRBV6-5
TGTGCCAGCAGTTACCCGGCTAGCGGGACCTGGGGTGAGCAGTTCTTC
CASSYPASGTWGEQFF
>NA|NA|14|TRBJ1-5|TRBV7-2
TGTGCCAGCAGCATAGACACTACTAATCAGCCCCAGCATTTT
CASSIDTTNQPQHF
>NA|TRBD1|16|TRBJ1-1|TRBV19
TGTGCCAGTAGTCGAACAGGGGGCGGGGAAGACGCTGAAGCTTTCTTT
CASSRTGGGEDAEAFF
>NA|NA|17|TRBJ2-2|TRBV21-1
TGTGCCAGCAGCAATACTAGCGGAAGACTGAACACCGGGGAGCTGTTTTTT
CASSNTSGRLNTGELFF
>NA|TRBD2|15|TRBJ2-1|TRBV7-3
TGTGCCAGCAGCTTAAATCCGGGAGGAAGGAATGAGCAGTTCTTC
CASSLNPGGRNEQFF
>NA|TRBD1|12|TRBJ2-1|TRBV18
TGTGCCAGCTCAGGGACAGGGGATGAGCAGTTCTTC
CASSGTGDEQFF
>many|TRBD2|15|TRBJ2-1|TRBV2
TGTGCCAGCAGCGTAGCGGGAGGGCGATACAATGAGCAGTTCTTC
CASSVAGGRYNEQFF
>NA|TRBD1|15|TRBJ2-5|TRBV5-6
TGTGCCAGCAGCGGACGGGACAGGGTCGTTGAGACCCAGTACTTC
CASSGRDRVVETQYF
>NA|TRBD1|15|TRBJ2-5|TRBV10-1
TGCGCCAGCAGTGAGTCTCGACAGGGCGTGGAGACCCAGTACTTC
CASSESRQGVETQYF